This T cell receptor (beta chain) was sequenced during a study of cytomegalovirus exposure and HLA in healthy donors. Study-level results: Analysis was carried out at a later point, and it linked a missense DCLRE1C variant to TCR beta V- and J-gene trimming.

A note on this clone: Its antigen is undetermined.

V was pared by 5 bases and J by 1 base, with 14 bases between. Germline CDR1 SEHNR, CDR2 FQNEAQ (reference sequence). This CDR3 has 16 residues. With 60 Vbeta and 13 Jbeta primers, the PCR was carried out. Data came from immunoSEQ multiplex PCR; TCRdb stores just in-frame clones and leaves some out. The data hold some 130,000 clones, with around 70% observed a single time. The gene calls are TRBV7-9 and TRBJ1-4, with D maybe TRBD1 (5 bases). The source material was PBMCs. The TCR was taken from a woman aged 55-69 years in good health and CMV-seropositive. This CDR3 is CASSPIAGKTNEKLFF. DNA for the CDR3: TGTGCCAGCAGCCCCATAGCAGGGAAAACTAATGAAAAACTGTTTTTT.